This T cell receptor beta chain originates from a study of pediatric ulcerative colitis. Blood was drawn at the time of colonoscopy. Here immunoSEQ multiplex PCR was the method, and the copy in TCRdb shows in-frame clones only, minus some. The sample records roughly 60,000 clones, 75% to 90% being singletons. In the case of this clone: Its specificity is not known.

Whole-study findings and limits: Ulcerative colitis patients shared more blood-rectal clones than controls.

The CDR3 runs to 13 residues. The germline V gene encodes CDR1 SGHDT and CDR2 YYEEEE. V shed 2 bases and J shed 6 bases, with 11 bases lying between them. The chain combines TRBV5-6 with TRBJ1-2, with D perhaps TRBD1 (6 bases). The clonotype comes from a boy aged 5-17 years who was a control in a study of pediatric ulcerative colitis. Material for sequencing was blood. CDR3 protein: CASSFRSGDGYTF. The CDR3 nucleotides read TGTGCCAGCAGCTTTAGGTCAGGGGATGGCTACACCTTC.